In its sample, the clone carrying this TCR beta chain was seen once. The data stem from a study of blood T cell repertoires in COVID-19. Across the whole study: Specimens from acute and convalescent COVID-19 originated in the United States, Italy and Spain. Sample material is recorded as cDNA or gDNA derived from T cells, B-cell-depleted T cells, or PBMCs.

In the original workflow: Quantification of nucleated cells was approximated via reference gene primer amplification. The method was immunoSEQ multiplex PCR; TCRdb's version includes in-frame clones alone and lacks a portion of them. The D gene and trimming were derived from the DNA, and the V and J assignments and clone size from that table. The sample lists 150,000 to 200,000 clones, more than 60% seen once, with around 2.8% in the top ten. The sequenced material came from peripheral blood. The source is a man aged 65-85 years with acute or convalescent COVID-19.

The CDR3 bases are TGTGCCAGCAGTTTAGGCAGGTATTACGAGCAGTACTTC. Its protein product is CASSLGRYYEQYF. The V and J genes are TRBV28 and TRBJ2-7; no firm D call. The CDR3 contains 13 residues. Trimming took off 2 bases at V and 4 bases at J, with 9 bases between the two ends. Looked up from germline, CDR1 is MDHEN and CDR2 is SYDVKM.